Detailed here is one T cell receptor (beta chain). The PCR was carried out with 60 Vbeta primers and 13 Jbeta primers. Measured with immunoSEQ multiplex PCR; TCRdb has only the in-frame clones, and not every one. Of some 120,000 clones listed, roughly 8.6% were seen once; the top ten hold around 6%. V lost 4 bases, J lost 3 bases, and 16 bases lay in between. In germline, CDR1 is MGHRA, CDR2 YSYEKL. The CDR3 extends over 15 amino acids. The data were obtained in a study of cytomegalovirus exposure and HLA in healthy donors. Material: PBMCs. The rearrangement uses TRBV4-1 and TRBJ2-7; TRBD1 is a possible D gene (7 bases). The sequence derives from a woman between 35 and 50 years old in good health and CMV-seropositive. The CDR3 DNA is TGCGCCAGCAGCCCGGCGGGAACAGGGGTCTACGAGCAGTACTTC. This encodes CASSPAGTGVYEQYF.